The 22 T cell receptor beta chains in this list originate from one sample, sequenced in a study of blood T cell repertoires in COVID-19. The assay was immunoSEQ multiplex PCR, and TCRdb's table has in-frame clones only and misses some. The sample shows about 160,000 clones, roughly 84% of them seen only once. The sample taken for sequencing was peripheral blood. The receptors derive from an elderly woman with active or convalescent COVID-19.

V and J are TRBV13 and TRBJ1-2, with D possibly TRBD1 on 5 matching bases. Germline CDR1 and CDR2: PRHDT and FYEKMQ (reference sequence). V lost 3 bases and J 8 bases, leaving 13 bases between the germline ends. The CDR3 covers 13 residues. CDR3 in amino acids: CASSLEGRGGYTF. The CDR3 DNA reads as TGTGCCAGCAGCTTGGAGGGAAGGGGCGGCTACACCTTC.

The chain recombines TRBV27 with TRBJ1-6; the D gene is possibly TRBD1 (6 bases). CDR1 is MNHEY, CDR2 SMNVEV, per germline (reference sequence). This CDR3 has 17 amino acids. The ends were cut back, 2 bases at V and 7 bases at J, with 18 bases in the middle. Here the CDR3 reads CASSLRVGDGTNSPLHF. CDR3 DNA: TGTGCCAGCAGTTTAAGAGTCGGGGACGGGACAAATTCACCCCTCCACTTT.

The V call is TRBV7-9, the J call TRBJ2-5; possibly TRBD2 for D (5 bases). The CDR3 is 13 residues long. Trimming took off 3 bases at V and 1 base at J, with 6 bases between the two ends. The germline V gene encodes CDR1 SEHNR and CDR2 FQNEAQ (reference sequence). The CDR3 DNA is TGTGCCAGCAGCTTGAGCGGCCAAGAGACCCAGTACTTC. Translated, it gives CASSLSGQETQYF.

A remark on this clone: This CDR3 is also generated by other DNA sequences in the sample. The J gene is TRBJ1-2, the V gene TRBV18, with TRBD1 matching 7 bases. The CDR3 totals 13 residues. Germline V lookup: CDR1 KGHSH, CDR2 LQKENI. V lost 6 bases, J lost 11 bases, and 12 bases stayed unmatched. For the CDR3, the DNA is TGTGCCAGCTCCCCCGGGACAGCCTTGGGTTACACCTTC. Its protein is CASSPGTALGYTF.

The genes are TRBV7-6 and TRBJ2-5; 11 nucleotides align to TRBD1. Germline values: CDR1 SGHVS, CDR2 FNYEAQ. The V gene end was trimmed by 3 bases and the J gene end by 6 bases; junction bases not matched to a gene: 3. This CDR3 is 14 amino acids long. CDR3 in DNA: TGTGCCAGCAGCTTGGGACAGGGGGTACAGACCCAGTACTTC. Translated: CASSLGQGVQTQYF. The whole variable domain, filled in from reference TRBV7-6 and TRBJ2-5, reads GAGVSQSPRYKVTKRGQDVALRCDPISGHVSLYWYRQALGQGPEFLTYFNYEAQQDKSGLPNDRFSAERPEGSISTLTIQRTEQRDSAMYRCASSLGQGVQTQYFGPGTRLLVL.

The chain combines TRBV7-2 with TRBJ2-3, with TRBD1 matching over 8 bases. CDR1 SGHTA and CDR2 FQGNSA come from the germline V gene. This CDR3 region has 15 residues. V dropped 6 bases and J dropped 14; count of bases not matched to a gene: 19. The CDR3 region has the DNA TGTGCCAGCAGACCGGACAGGGCGATGGTTGCAGCGTCGTATTTT. It yields the protein CASRPDRAMVAASYF.

This chain uses TRBV27 with TRBJ1-2, with D tentatively TRBD1 (5 bases). Germline V gene sequence: CDR1 MNHEY, CDR2 SMNVEV (reference sequence). The length of the CDR3 is 15 residues. V lost 8 bases to trimming and J lost 4 bases, with 20 bases between them. CDR3 bases: TGTGCCAGCGGTAGTCTATCCGGGGGAGGCTATGGCTACACCTTC. This codes for CASGSLSGGGYGYTF.

CDR3 bases: TGTGCCAGCAGCCAACGGCTAGCGGGGCTCGAGCAGTACTTC. Encoded protein: CASSQRLAGLEQYF. This chain uses TRBV3-1 (or the pseudogene TRBV3-2) with TRBJ2-7, with TRBD2 identical over 9 bases. The CDR3 extends over 14 amino acids. CDR1 is LGHDT, CDR2 YNNKEL, per germline (reference sequence). V dropped 2 bases and J dropped 6; count of bases not matched to a gene: 5.

V usage is TRBV5-1 and J usage is TRBJ2-3; a possible D gene is TRBD1 (6 bases). The CDR3 runs to 15 residues. The V end was cut by 6 bases, the J end by 2 bases, with 16 bases between. In germline, CDR1 is SGHRS, CDR2 YFSETQ. CDR3 sequence (DNA): TGCGCCAGCAAGACGGGACACCTTTTCACAGATACGCAGTATTTT. Protein product: CASKTGHLFTDTQYF.

This rearrangement joins TRBV7-2 to TRBJ1-4; the D is unclear. Deletions cut 8 bases from V and 0 bases from J, with 10 bases between. The germline CDR1 and CDR2 sequences are SGHTA and FQGNSA. CDR3 size: 14 residues. CDR3 loop: CASSLQTTNEKLFF. DNA for the CDR3: TGTGCCAGCTCTCTACAGACAACTAATGAAAAACTGTTTTTT.

The rearrangement links TRBV3-1 (or the pseudogene TRBV3-2) to TRBJ1-4; TRBD1 agrees at 7 bases. From germline, CDR1 is LGHDT and CDR2 YNNKEL (reference sequence). The J segment lost 5 bases and the V segment lost 4 bases, leaving 4 bases of the junction unmatched. The CDR3 runs to 14 residues. The CDR3 nucleotides read TGTGCCAGCAGCCTCAGGACAGGAAATGAAAAACTGTTTTTT. This translates into CASSLRTGNEKLFF.

The chain employs TRBV5-6 and TRBJ2-1; D possibly corresponds to TRBD1 (6 bases). This CDR3 comprises 13 residues. Germline values: CDR1 SGHDT, CDR2 YYEEEE. V shed 4 bases and J shed 5 bases, with 10 bases lying between them. DNA of the CDR3: TGTGCCAGCAGCCTGGACAGAAACAATGAGCAGTTCTTC. This sequence encodes CASSLDRNNEQFF.

This sequence joins TRBV6-5 and TRBJ1-1; 10 nucleotides line up with TRBD1. CDR3 length: 15 amino acids. After removal of 1 base from V and 5 bases from J, the junction contained 4 bases not matched to a gene. The germline V gene has CDR1 MNHEY and CDR2 SVGAGI. CDR3 in amino acids: CASSYWGTGETEAFF. The CDR3 region has the DNA TGTGCCAGCAGTTACTGGGGGACAGGGGAAACTGAAGCTTTCTTT.

The rearrangement uses TRBV6-5 and TRBJ1-1; D might be TRBD1 (6 bases). The germline V gene encodes CDR1 MNHEY and CDR2 SVGAGI. There are 13 residues in the CDR3. V lost 8 bases and J 7 bases, leaving 17 bases between the germline ends. For the CDR3, the DNA is TGTGCCAGCGGACGGACAGTACTAGATGAAGCTTTCTTT. Translated: CASGRTVLDEAFF.

The J gene is TRBJ2-5, the V gene TRBV2, with 15 positions matching TRBD2. The CDR3 extends over 16 amino acids. Germline V gene lookup returns CDR1 SNHLY and CDR2 FYNNEI. The trim removed 5 bases at V and 3 bases at J, leaving 4 bases unmatched. The chain's CDR3 is CASSQGLAGGKETQYF. Written as DNA, the CDR3 is TGTGCCAGCAGTCAAGGACTAGCGGGGGGGAAAGAGACCCAGTACTTC.

The chain couples TRBV6-5 to TRBJ1-3; TRBD1 aligns across 8 bases. Germline CDR1 and CDR2: MNHEY and SVGAGI. The CDR3 spans 14 residues. J was trimmed by 3 bases and V by 6 bases; bases with no gene match: 4. The DNA for the CDR3 is TGTGCCAGCAGCCCCGGGACAGGTGGAAACACCATATATTTT. This codes for CASSPGTGGNTIYF.

The rearrangement joins TRBV12-5 to TRBJ2-3; 8 nucleotides agree with TRBD1. Losses at the gene ends were 6 bases for V and 5 bases for J; bases not matched to a gene: 7. Looked up from germline, CDR1 is LGHNT and CDR2 is FRNRAP. The CDR3 sequence is 14 residues long. The CDR3 protein is CASGPGGAVDTQYF. DNA for the CDR3: TGTGCTAGTGGACCAGGGGGCGCGGTAGATACGCAGTATTTT.

The chain uses TRBV6-1 and TRBJ2-3, with a weak D call TRBD1 (5 bases). The CDR3 loop spans 15 amino acids. Germline V gene data show CDR1 as MNHNS and CDR2 as SASEGT. The V and J ends lost 2 bases and 0 bases respectively, with 9 bases between them. CDR3 region: CASSEQGGSTDTQYF. Here the CDR3 DNA reads TGTGCCAGCAGTGAACAGGGCGGTAGCACAGATACGCAGTATTTT.

The genes are TRBV5-1 and TRBJ2-1, with 7 nucleotides matching TRBD2. The CDR3 is 18 residues long. After removal of 0 bases from V and 0 bases from J, the junction contained 9 bases not matched to a gene. Germline assignment: CDR1 SGHRS and CDR2 YFSETQ. CDR3 sequence (DNA): TGCGCCAGCAGCTTGGCCGGGGCTAGCGGAGCCTCCTACAATGAGCAGTTCTTC. This codes for CASSLAGASGASYNEQFF.

The rearrangement links TRBV5-1 to TRBJ1-1; D gene ambiguous. The CDR3 has 13 residues. The germline V gene has CDR1 SGHRS and CDR2 YFSETQ. Trimming took 1 base from V and 5 from J, leaving 9 bases between them. The CDR3 bases are TGCGCCAGCAGCTTGTTGGGAGCTACTGAAGCTTTCTTT. It translates to CASSLLGATEAFF.

Concerning this clone itself: The sample contains more than one DNA sequence encoding this CDR3. This chain uses TRBV18 with TRBJ1-2; 12 bases line up with TRBD1. Losses at the gene ends were 3 bases for V and 5 bases for J; bases not matched to a gene: 4. Looked up from germline, CDR1 is KGHSH and CDR2 is LQKENI. This CDR3 has 15 amino acids. Here the CDR3 reads CASSPPGQGAYGYTF. As DNA, the CDR3 is TGTGCCAGCTCACCTCCGGGACAGGGGGCATATGGCTACACCTTC.

The rearrangement joins TRBV29-1 to TRBJ1-1; TRBD1 matches at 8 bases. Germline V gives CDR1 SQVTM, CDR2 ANQGSEA. This CDR3 contains 13 residues. After removal of 3 bases from V and 6 bases from J, the junction contained 6 bases not matched to a gene. CDR3 residues: CSVEAGGKSEAFF. The CDR3 nucleotides are TGCAGCGTTGAGGCAGGGGGCAAGTCTGAAGCTTTCTTT.